The following is a T cell receptor beta chain sequence with its context. These data are taken from a study of CD8+ T cells in alopecia areata. Study background: Treatment of the treated patients consisted of oral tofacitinib, 5 to 10 mg twice daily.

After isolation, RNA underwent reverse transcription to generate cDNA as the sequencing template. Clones were sequenced by immunoSEQ multiplex PCR, and TCRdb holds only the in-frame ones, with some missing. The sample has some 180,000 clones, around half seen once. As for treatment: oral pan-JAK inhibitor, 5-10 mg twice daily. Both peripheral blood and punch biopsies of lesional scalp skin were obtained from patients who had alopecia areata. Deletions cut 2 bases from V and 0 bases from J, with 13 bases between. The CDR3 is 16 residues long. The germline V gene encodes CDR1 GTSNPN and CDR2 SVGIG (reference sequence).

J is TRBJ1-4 and V is TRBV30, with D perhaps TRBD1 (6 bases). The sequenced sample was CD8+ T cells sorted from blood, obtained at week 24, from a patient treated with tofacitinib. The source of this sequence is a human donor with alopecia areata. The CDR3 DNA sequence: TGTGCCTGGAGTTTAACCCGGACAGCAACTAATGAAAAACTGTTTTTT. Translated: CAWSLTRTATNEKLFF.